The rows below give T cell receptor beta chains drawn from one sample of a study of blood T cell repertoires in COVID-19. Measured with immunoSEQ multiplex PCR; TCRdb has only the in-frame clones, and not every one. The sample includes about 72,000 clones, roughly nine tenths of them seen just once. Sequencing was done on a sample of peripheral blood. The receptors were gathered from a human donor in a cohort sampled during active COVID-19. The CDR3 runs from the conserved cysteine through the conserved F or W. The order of the fields is J gene, clone size, V gene, D gene, CDR3 DNA, CDR3 protein. A D gene is named only where the DNA matches it firmly. A clone size is listed for some rows: how often the clone was seen (once, few, many), or a class if it is expanded.

j_call: TRBJ2-3; clone_size: .; v_call: TRBV4-3; d_call: .; cdr3_nt: TGCGCCAGCAGCCAACGGGCAAGCGGTACAGATACGCAGTATTTT; cdr3_aa: CASSQRASGTDTQYF
j_call: TRBJ2-5; clone_size: .; v_call: TRBV7-2; d_call: .; cdr3_nt: TGTGCCAGCAGCTTAGTCCCACTAGAACAAGAGACCCAGTACTTC; cdr3_aa: CASSLVPLEQETQYF
j_call: TRBJ2-1; clone_size: .; v_call: TRBV7-2; d_call: .; cdr3_nt: TGTGCCAGCAGCGATCAGGGGATCGCCTACAATGAGCAGTTCTTC; cdr3_aa: CASSDQGIAYNEQFF
j_call: TRBJ2-3; clone_size: .; v_call: TRBV5-1; d_call: .; cdr3_nt: TGCGCCAGCAGCCGAGCCGAAGGAGGCACAGATACGCAGTATTTT; cdr3_aa: CASSRAEGGTDTQYF
j_call: TRBJ2-3; clone_size: .; v_call: TRBV23-1; d_call: .; cdr3_nt: TGCGCCAGCAGTCGAGGCGCTGGCTGTGACAGCACAGATACGCAGTATTTT; cdr3_aa: CASSRGAGCDSTDTQYF
j_call: TRBJ2-3; clone_size: .; v_call: TRBV7-3; d_call: .; cdr3_nt: TGTGCCAGCAGCTCCTCCCCCGGGACTTTCACAGATACGCAGTATTTT; cdr3_aa: CASSSSPGTFTDTQYF
j_call: TRBJ2-7; clone_size: .; v_call: TRBV3-1/TRBV3-2; d_call: .; cdr3_nt: TGTGCCAGCAGCCAAGGGACTGAGACCTACGAGCAGTACTTC; cdr3_aa: CASSQGTETYEQYF
j_call: TRBJ2-6; clone_size: .; v_call: TRBV3-1/TRBV3-2; d_call: TRBD2; cdr3_nt: TGTGCCAGCAGCCAAGCATTCGGTTTGGGGGGGGATCGCTCTGGGGCCAACGTCCTGACTTTC; cdr3_aa: CASSQAFGLGGDRSGANVLTF
j_call: TRBJ2-5; clone_size: .; v_call: TRBV5-1; d_call: .; cdr3_nt: TGCGCCAGCAGCAGGGAGGTCCGGGACTCGGAGACCCAGTACTTC; cdr3_aa: CASSREVRDSETQYF
j_call: TRBJ2-5; clone_size: .; v_call: TRBV5-1; d_call: TRBD2; cdr3_nt: TGCGCCAGCGTACCACTAGCGGGGGGTGAGACCCAGTACTTC; cdr3_aa: CASVPLAGGETQYF
j_call: TRBJ2-1; clone_size: .; v_call: TRBV28; d_call: TRBD2; cdr3_nt: TGTGCCAGCAGTTTCTCTTCGGGGGGCAATGAGCAGTTCTTC; cdr3_aa: CASSFSSGGNEQFF
j_call: TRBJ1-2; clone_size: once; v_call: TRBV7-2; d_call: .; cdr3_nt: TGTGCCAGCAGCTTAGAATCAGGGCTAGACTATGGCTACACCTTC; cdr3_aa: CASSLESGLDYGYTF
j_call: TRBJ1-3; clone_size: .; v_call: TRBV7-3; d_call: .; cdr3_nt: TGTGCCAGCAGCTTAAACGGCGGCGCTGGAAACACCATATATTTT; cdr3_aa: CASSLNGGAGNTIYF
j_call: TRBJ2-1; clone_size: .; v_call: TRBV6-5; d_call: TRBD1; cdr3_nt: TGTGCCAGCAGTTACTCGGAGGACAGGGGCCATGAGCAGTTCTTC; cdr3_aa: CASSYSEDRGHEQFF
j_call: TRBJ2-1; clone_size: .; v_call: TRBV19; d_call: TRBD1; cdr3_nt: TGTGCCAGTAATCAACGGGGACAGGGAGGAGGTTCGGACAATGAGCAGTTCTTC; cdr3_aa: CASNQRGQGGGSDNEQFF
j_call: TRBJ2-1; clone_size: .; v_call: TRBV5-1; d_call: .; cdr3_nt: TGCGCCAGCAGCTTGTTATTGGCGGGCTGGGAGCAGTTCTTC; cdr3_aa: CASSLLLAGWEQFF
j_call: TRBJ1-4; clone_size: .; v_call: TRBV18; d_call: TRBD1; cdr3_nt: TGTGCCAGCTCACCAGAGACAGGGAGACTTGGGACTAATGAAAAACTGTTTTTT; cdr3_aa: CASSPETGRLGTNEKLFF
j_call: TRBJ2-1; clone_size: .; v_call: TRBV18; d_call: .; cdr3_nt: TGTGCCAGCTCACCTACAGGCTATCCCCCCTCCTACAATGAGCAGTTCTTC; cdr3_aa: CASSPTGYPPSYNEQFF
j_call: TRBJ1-3; clone_size: .; v_call: TRBV7-6; d_call: .; cdr3_nt: TGTGCCAGCAGCTTAGCCAGGGCGGAACAAAACACCATATATTTT; cdr3_aa: CASSLARAEQNTIYF
j_call: TRBJ1-4; clone_size: .; v_call: TRBV28; d_call: TRBD1; cdr3_nt: TGTGCCAGCAGTACTACAGGGGCGGGAATGAGGGAAAAACTGTTTTTT; cdr3_aa: CASSTTGAGMREKLFF
j_call: TRBJ2-3; clone_size: .; v_call: TRBV19; d_call: TRBD1; cdr3_nt: TGTGCCAGTAGTATTCCGGGACAGGGTATAGATACGCAGTATTTT; cdr3_aa: CASSIPGQGIDTQYF
j_call: TRBJ2-3; clone_size: .; v_call: TRBV27; d_call: TRBD1; cdr3_nt: TGTGCCAGCAGGGATACAGGGGTCTCCCGTTACACAGATACGCAGTATTTT; cdr3_aa: CASRDTGVSRYTDTQYF
j_call: TRBJ1-5; clone_size: .; v_call: TRBV21-1; d_call: .; cdr3_nt: TGTGCCAGCAGCAAACGGGGATTGACAGGGGATCAGCCCCAGCATTTT; cdr3_aa: CASSKRGLTGDQPQHF
j_call: TRBJ2-4; clone_size: .; v_call: TRBV7-2; d_call: .; cdr3_nt: TGTGCCAGCAGCTCGGCGGGCTATAGGAACATTCAGTACTTC; cdr3_aa: CASSSAGYRNIQYF
j_call: TRBJ2-1; clone_size: .; v_call: TRBV9; d_call: .; cdr3_nt: TGTGCCAGCAGCGTCACAGGGAGTATCTACAATGAGCAGTTCTTC; cdr3_aa: CASSVTGSIYNEQFF
j_call: TRBJ2-2; clone_size: few; v_call: TRBV4-1; d_call: .; cdr3_nt: TGCGCCAGCAGCCAATGGATCAGGGGTGCCGGGGAGCTGTTTTTT; cdr3_aa: CASSQWIRGAGELFF
j_call: TRBJ2-1; clone_size: .; v_call: TRBV19; d_call: .; cdr3_nt: TGTGCCAGTAGTATACTACGGGGGAAGCAGTTCTTC; cdr3_aa: CASSILRGKQFF
j_call: TRBJ1-1; clone_size: .; v_call: TRBV19; d_call: .; cdr3_nt: TGTGCCAGTACCCCTTCTGAGGGCAGGCCGAAAAAAGCTTTCTTT; cdr3_aa: CASTPSEGRPKKAFF
j_call: TRBJ2-7; clone_size: few; v_call: TRBV7-6; d_call: TRBD1; cdr3_nt: TGTGCCAGCAGCAAGGACAGGAGCTCCTACGAGCAGTACTTC; cdr3_aa: CASSKDRSSYEQYF
j_call: TRBJ1-2; clone_size: few; v_call: TRBV3-1/TRBV3-2; d_call: .; cdr3_nt: TGTGCCAGCGGCCACAGGGCTGTGGGCTATGGCTACACCTTC; cdr3_aa: CASGHRAVGYGYTF
j_call: TRBJ2-1; clone_size: .; v_call: TRBV11-2; d_call: TRBD1; cdr3_nt: TGTGCCAGCAGCAAGACAGGGGTAAATGAGCAGTTCTTC; cdr3_aa: CASSKTGVNEQFF
j_call: TRBJ1-3; clone_size: .; v_call: TRBV5-5; d_call: .; cdr3_nt: TGTGCCAGCAGCTTCCTTGGGGGCCCTGGAAACACCATATATTTT; cdr3_aa: CASSFLGGPGNTIYF
j_call: TRBJ2-7; clone_size: .; v_call: TRBV7-2; d_call: .; cdr3_nt: TGTGCCAGCAGCTCACTCTCCTACAGGGTTCCGGGGTACGAGCAGTACTTC; cdr3_aa: CASSSLSYRVPGYEQYF
j_call: TRBJ1-4; clone_size: .; v_call: TRBV19; d_call: .; cdr3_nt: TGTGCCAGTTCTGACAGACCTCTGGCAACTAATGAAAAACTGTTTTTT; cdr3_aa: CASSDRPLATNEKLFF
j_call: TRBJ2-3; clone_size: .; v_call: TRBV3-1/TRBV3-2; d_call: TRBD2; cdr3_nt: TGTGCCAGCAGCGGTCCTGGGAGGGCCACAGATACGCAGTATTTT; cdr3_aa: CASSGPGRATDTQYF
j_call: TRBJ2-5; clone_size: .; v_call: TRBV5-1; d_call: TRBD1; cdr3_nt: TGCGCCAGCCATTCACCTGGGACAGGCCGAGAGACCCAGTACTTC; cdr3_aa: CASHSPGTGRETQYF
j_call: TRBJ2-5; clone_size: once; v_call: TRBV7-2; d_call: TRBD2; cdr3_nt: TGTGCCAGCAGCTCCCGGGTAGCGGGAACGGAGACCCAGTACTTC; cdr3_aa: CASSSRVAGTETQYF
j_call: TRBJ2-7; clone_size: .; v_call: TRBV5-1; d_call: .; cdr3_nt: TGCGCCAGCAGCTTGGTTTCCCCACCGAGCTCCTACGAGCAGTACTTC; cdr3_aa: CASSLVSPPSSYEQYF
j_call: TRBJ2-3; clone_size: .; v_call: TRBV5-1; d_call: .; cdr3_nt: TGCGCCAGCAAGGGAGCGGTAAGCACAGATACGCAGTATTTT; cdr3_aa: CASKGAVSTDTQYF
j_call: TRBJ2-1; clone_size: .; v_call: TRBV29-1; d_call: TRBD1; cdr3_nt: TGCAGCGTCCGGATCGGACAGGTAAACTACAATGAGCAGTTCTTC; cdr3_aa: CSVRIGQVNYNEQFF
j_call: TRBJ2-1; clone_size: once; v_call: TRBV18; d_call: .; cdr3_nt: TGTGCCAGCTCACCACTTCCAAATCTAGCAGGTGAGCAGTTCTTC; cdr3_aa: CASSPLPNLAGEQFF
j_call: TRBJ1-3; clone_size: .; v_call: TRBV2; d_call: TRBD1; cdr3_nt: TGTGCTATGATCGGTGCAGGGGGTGGAAACACCATATATTTT; cdr3_aa: CAMIGAGGGNTIYF
j_call: TRBJ1-4; clone_size: .; v_call: TRBV4-2; d_call: .; cdr3_nt: TGTGCCAGCAGCCAAGAAGTCAGGGTTGAAAAACTGTTTTTT; cdr3_aa: CASSQEVRVEKLFF
j_call: TRBJ2-2; clone_size: once; v_call: TRBV5-4; d_call: TRBD2; cdr3_nt: TGTGCCAGCAGCTTGGAGGTAGCGGGGGTTCACACCGGGGAGCTGTTTTTT; cdr3_aa: CASSLEVAGVHTGELFF
j_call: TRBJ1-2; clone_size: .; v_call: TRBV28; d_call: TRBD1; cdr3_nt: TGTGCCAGCAGTTTGGGACAGGGGTTTTACTATGGCTACACCTTC; cdr3_aa: CASSLGQGFYYGYTF
j_call: TRBJ1-6; clone_size: .; v_call: TRBV10-3; d_call: .; cdr3_nt: TGTGCCATCGCCGCACCGGGTTCACCCCTCCACTTT; cdr3_aa: CAIAAPGSPLHF
j_call: TRBJ1-2; clone_size: .; v_call: TRBV4-3; d_call: TRBD1; cdr3_nt: TGCGCCAGCAGCTTGGGACAGGGGGCCTACTATGGCTACACCTTC; cdr3_aa: CASSLGQGAYYGYTF